Many counts were recorded for the clone carrying this TCR beta chain. The sample is drawn from a study of CD8 T cells in ankylosing spondylitis. From the 5' RACE reads, TCRdb called clonotypes with MiXCR, one entry per CDR3 protein. The sample consists of just over 150,000 distinct CDR3 sequences, 15% to 20% of them appearing once. V was shortened by 1 base and J by 6 bases, with 13 bases between the two germline ends. The length of the CDR3 is 14 residues. Per the germline V gene, CDR1 is DFQATT and CDR2 is SNEGSKA (reference sequence). The sequenced material came from blood, either unsorted or a sorted T cell fraction (not recorded which). The chain joins TRBV20-1 to TRBJ2-1; D is perhaps TRBD2 (6 bases). The clonotype originates from a male donor with ankylosing spondylitis or in good health (not recorded which). CDR3 nucleotides: TGCAGTGCTAGAGTGGTGGGACTGTCCAATGAGCAGTTCTTC. As protein: CSARVVGLSNEQFF.